This is a list of T cell receptor beta chains from one sample in a study of shared clonotypes between healthy human individuals. Profiled with immunoSEQ multiplex PCR; TCRdb holds only in-frame clones, not every one. The repertoire holds around 2.5 million clones, with approximately 93% as singletons. Input material: naive CD4+ T cells from PBMCs. The receptors come from a man between 18 and 29 years old in good health. Some clones in this sample may be carry-over from other donors' samples. The CDR3 runs from the conserved cysteine through the conserved F or W. A D gene is named only where the DNA matches it firmly. The size field is filled for only some rows; it gives once, few, many or a size class.

>TRBJ2-6|TRBV18|-|-
CASSPPVLAGTGANVLTF
TGTGCCAGCTCACCACCGGTCTTGGCAGGGACAGGGGCCAACGTCCTGACTTTC
>TRBJ1-2|TRBV2|TRBD1|-
CASSSRDRASYNYGYTF
TGTGCCAGCAGTTCCCGGGACAGGGCCAGCTATAACTATGGCTACACCTTC
>TRBJ1-4|TRBV7-2|-|-
CASSYTQSNEKLFF
TGTGCCAGCAGCTACACTCAATCTAATGAAAAACTGTTTTTT
>TRBJ2-7|TRBV28|TRBD1|-
CASSPWDSSYEQYF
TGTGCCAGCAGTCCCTGGGACAGCTCCTACGAGCAGTACTTC
>TRBJ1-2|TRBV13|TRBD1|-
CASSPRTGGGGGYTF
TGTGCCAGCAGCCCAAGGACAGGGGGGGGAGGTGGCTACACCTTC
>TRBJ1-1|TRBV5-1|-|-
CASSHGTINTEAFF
TGCGCCAGCAGCCATGGTACAATAAACACTGAAGCTTTCTTT
>TRBJ1-1|TRBV6-6|-|-
CASSGGGNTEAFF
TGTGCCAGCAGTGGAGGGGGGAACACTGAAGCTTTCTTT
>TRBJ1-1|TRBV7-2|-|once
CASSLLKVTEAFF
TGTGCCAGCAGCCTACTCAAAGTGACTGAAGCTTTCTTT
>TRBJ2-7|TRBV15|-|-
CATSRDQRMFYEQYF
TGTGCCACCAGCAGAGACCAGAGGATGTTCTACGAGCAGTACTTC
>TRBJ1-2|TRBV7-3|-|-
CASTGRATGYTF
TGTGCCAGCACGGGGAGGGCGACTGGCTACACCTTC
>TRBJ2-7|TRBV11-1|-|-
CASSLGNYEQYF
TGTGCCAGCAGCTTGGGGAACTACGAGCAGTACTTC
>TRBJ2-7|TRBV29-1|TRBD2|-
CSVERRPSGANTGLAGDYEQYF
TGCAGCGTTGAACGTCGTCCCTCCGGCGCCAATACTGGACTAGCGGGGGACTACGAGCAGTACTTC
>TRBJ2-3|TRBV5-4|TRBD2|-
CASSPSGSKADTQYF
TGTGCCAGCAGCCCTAGCGGGAGTAAGGCAGATACGCAGTATTTT
>TRBJ2-2|TRBV7-6|-|-
CASSLRPEPGELFF
TGTGCCAGCAGTTTACGGCCCGAGCCCGGGGAGCTGTTTTTT
>TRBJ2-2|TRBV7-2|-|-
CASSTRTRSNTGELFF
TGTGCCAGCAGCACCCGGACTCGATCGAACACCGGGGAGCTGTTTTTT
>TRBJ1-2|TRBV19|TRBD1|-
CASSIGTGFAYGYTF
TGTGCCAGTAGTATCGGGACAGGGTTTGCCTATGGCTACACCTTC
>TRBJ1-4|TRBV6-6|-|-
CASSSTPGAGEKLFF
TGTGCCAGCAGTTCCACTCCAGGGGCGGGGGAAAAACTGTTTTTT
>TRBJ2-7|TRBV7-3|-|-
CASSPGFSSEDEQYF
TGTGCCAGCAGCCCAGGGTTTTCGAGTGAGGACGAGCAGTACTTC
>TRBJ2-5|TRBV6-5|-|-
CASSPERGRETQYF
TGTGCCAGCAGCCCCGAGAGGGGACGGGAGACCCAGTACTTC
>TRBJ1-2|TRBV19|TRBD1|-
CASSVGTVYGYTF
TGTGCCAGTAGTGTCGGGACAGTTTATGGCTACACCTTC
>TRBJ1-3|TRBV4-2|-|once
CASSQDLIGSGNTIYF
TGTGCCAGCAGCCAAGATTTGATAGGCTCTGGAAACACCATATATTTT
>TRBJ2-2|TRBV19|TRBD1|-
CASNGQGPGELFF
TGTGCCAGTAATGGACAGGGTCCCGGGGAGCTGTTTTTT
>TRBJ2-1|TRBV7-9|-|-
CASSLAGEFEQFF
TGTGCCAGCAGCTTAGCAGGGGAGTTTGAGCAGTTCTTC
>TRBJ2-2|TRBV7-2|-|-
CASSGRGTGELFF
TGTGCCAGCAGCGGAAGAGGGACCGGGGAGCTGTTTTTT
>TRBJ2-1|TRBV7-2|TRBD2|-
CASSSLASGLAGRGGEQFF
TGTGCCAGCAGCTCATTAGCGTCGGGACTAGCGGGGCGAGGGGGTGAGCAGTTCTTC
>TRBJ2-7|TRBV11-2|-|-
CASSLQTRLEQYF
TGTGCCAGCAGCCTACAGACCCGCCTCGAGCAGTACTTC
>TRBJ2-7|TRBV4-1|-|-
CASSQDYAGRQYEQYF
TGCGCCAGCAGCCAAGATTACGCGGGACGGCAGTACGAGCAGTACTTC
>TRBJ1-5|TRBV7-9|-|-
CASSLDGTYQPQHF
TGTGCCAGCAGCCTGGACGGGACCTATCAGCCCCAGCATTTT
>TRBJ2-1|TRBV7-9|TRBD1|-
CASSWGQGLSYNEQFF
TGTGCCAGCAGTTGGGGACAGGGATTATCCTACAATGAGCAGTTCTTC
>TRBJ2-1|TRBV28|TRBD1|-
CAGSSDRGEWEQFF
TGTGCCGGCTCCTCGGACAGGGGGGAATGGGAGCAGTTCTTC
>TRBJ2-7|TRBV7-8|-|-
CASSLVPQNYEQYF
TGTGCCAGCAGCTTAGTCCCACAGAACTACGAGCAGTACTTC
>TRBJ2-1|TRBV11-2|TRBD1|-
CASSLAPARQGINEQFF
TGTGCCAGCAGCTTAGCCCCCGCTCGACAGGGAATCAATGAGCAGTTCTTC
>TRBJ1-2|TRBV15|TRBD1|-
CATSRGTGGGYGYTF
TGTGCCACCAGCAGGGGGACAGGGGGCGGCTATGGCTACACCTTC
>TRBJ2-7|TRBV6-6|-|-
CASRPPDRFSYEQYF
TGTGCCAGCAGACCCCCTGACAGGTTCTCCTACGAGCAGTACTTC
>TRBJ1-5|TRBV15|TRBD1|-
CATSRDRGSGNQPQHF
TGTGCCACCAGCCGGGACAGGGGTTCTGGAAATCAGCCCCAGCATTTT
>TRBJ2-5|TRBV7-2|TRBD2|-
CASSPRLVRGEQYF
TGTGCCAGCAGCCCAAGGCTAGTCCGGGGGGAGCAGTACTTC
>TRBJ1-5|TRBV10-2|-|-
CASTPGDGGNQPQHF
TGCGCCAGCACGCCCGGGGACGGGGGCAATCAGCCCCAGCATTTT
>TRBJ1-1|TRBV6-5|-|-
CASSHGTEAFF
TGTGCCAGCAGCCATGGCACTGAAGCTTTCTTT
>TRBJ1-1|TRBV5-1|-|-
CASSYDRGTEAFF
TGCGCCAGCAGCTACGACAGAGGCACTGAAGCTTTCTTT
>TRBJ2-5|TRBV25-1|-|-
CASSQQGQRAQYF
TGTGCCAGCAGTCAGCAGGGGCAGCGAGCCCAGTACTTC
>TRBJ1-1|TRBV5-1|-|once
CASSFGTENTEAFF
TGCGCCAGCAGCTTCGGGACGGAGAACACTGAAGCTTTCTTT
>TRBJ1-5|TRBV2|TRBD1|-
CASSLQGAKSNQPQHF
TGTGCCAGCAGCCTACAGGGGGCCAAAAGCAATCAGCCCCAGCATTTT
>TRBJ1-4|TRBV10-3|-|-
CAISDSLQGGEKLFF
TGTGCCATCAGTGATTCGTTGCAGGGTGGCGAAAAACTGTTTTTT
>TRBJ2-2|TRBV5-1|-|-
CASSLGGAKATGELFF
TGCGCCAGCAGCTTGGGAGGAGCGAAGGCCACCGGGGAGCTGTTTTTT
>TRBJ1-2|TRBV19|-|once
CASSQTGTHYGYTF
TGTGCCAGTAGTCAGACCGGGACCCACTATGGCTACACCTTC
>TRBJ2-1|TRBV7-9|-|-
CASSFNMQKFF
TGTGCCAGCAGCTTTAATATGCAGAAGTTCTTC
>TRBJ2-1|TRBV5-1|-|-
CASSLVQGPYNEQFF
TGCGCCAGCAGCTTGGTCCAGGGGCCATACAATGAGCAGTTCTTC
>TRBJ1-1|TRBV19|TRBD1|-
CASSTLTGTGKAFF
TGTGCCAGTAGTACCCTGACAGGGACGGGGAAAGCTTTCTTT